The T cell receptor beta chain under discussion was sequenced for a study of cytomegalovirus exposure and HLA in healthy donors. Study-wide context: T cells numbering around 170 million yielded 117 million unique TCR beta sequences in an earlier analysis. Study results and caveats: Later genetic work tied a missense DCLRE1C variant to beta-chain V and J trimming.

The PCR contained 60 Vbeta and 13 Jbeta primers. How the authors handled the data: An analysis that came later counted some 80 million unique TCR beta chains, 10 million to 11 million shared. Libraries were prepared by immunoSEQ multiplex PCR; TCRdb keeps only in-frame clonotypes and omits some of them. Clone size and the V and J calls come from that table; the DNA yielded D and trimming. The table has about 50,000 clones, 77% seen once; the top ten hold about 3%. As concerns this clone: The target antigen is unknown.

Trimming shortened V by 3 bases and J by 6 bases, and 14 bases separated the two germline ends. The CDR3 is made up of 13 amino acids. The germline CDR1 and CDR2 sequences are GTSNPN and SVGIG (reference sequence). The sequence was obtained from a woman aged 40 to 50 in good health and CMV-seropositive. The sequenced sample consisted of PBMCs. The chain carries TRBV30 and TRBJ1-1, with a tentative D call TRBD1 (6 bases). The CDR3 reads CAWSVGGLAEAFF. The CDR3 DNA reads TGTGCCTGGAGCGTGGGGGGGCTCGCTGAAGCTTTCTTT.